This T cell receptor beta chain was observed in a study of cytomegalovirus exposure and HLA in healthy donors. General observations from the study: CMV serostatus was the only immune exposure information that was available. The CMV antigen specificity of three CMV-associated chains was confirmed through in vitro analysis.

Primers for the PCR totalled 60 Vbeta and 13 Jbeta. Repertoires were generated with immunoSEQ multiplex PCR, while TCRdb's copy carries only in-frame clones and drops some. The table records roughly 81,000 clones, 65% to 80% of them present only once. In the case of this clone: Its antigen is not identified.

The CDR3 runs 17 residues. Germline-derived CDR1 and CDR2 are SGHTA and FQGNSA. V dropped 5 bases and J dropped 4; count of bases not matched to a gene: 8. The chain employs TRBV7-2 and TRBJ2-5, with TRBD2 identical over 15 bases. The sequencing sample was made of PBMCs. The receptor's source is a young man in good health and CMV-seronegative. CDR3 amino acids: CASSNPGLAGGGETQYF. CDR3 DNA: TGTGCCAGCAGCAATCCGGGACTAGCGGGAGGAGGAGAGACCCAGTACTTC.